This T cell receptor beta chain was recorded in a study of cytomegalovirus exposure and HLA in healthy donors (dated 2017 in TCRdb). About the study as a whole: According to an earlier analysis of 587 of the donors, roughly 180 million T cells yielded over 90 million unique TCR beta sequences and approximately 280 Gb of sequence data. An early release covering 550 to 650 HLA-typed donors comprised roughly 300 gigabases of sequencing data and about 90 million unique TCR sequences. The genetic ancestry cluster associated with self-reported Caucasian donors included 65% to 90% of the roughly 400 genotyped donors. The aim of the study was to test whether cataloging public T cell receptors could identify signatures of past pathogen exposure. The study used immunosequencing to profile the T cell repertoires of approximately 630 subjects and linked those repertoires to cytomegalovirus serostatus. A separate validation cohort of some 130 different subjects was used in addition to the roughly 720-subject first cohort. To predict cytomegalovirus infection status, the study brought together high-throughput TCR immunosequencing, statistical association of individual TCRs with disease status, and machine learning. To study patterns of TCR occurrence, a later analysis re-analyzed previously published TCR beta repertoires from 550 to 800 donors and added high-resolution HLA genotyping. Rather than using new phenotypic data, the later analysis identified candidate immune exposures from TCR beta sequences and from how often those sequences occurred across donors. In an earlier analysis of a few hundred of the donors, high-throughput TCR beta sequencing was used to judge whether each TCR beta V gene segment behaved as functional or pseudogenic. Alongside the repertoire data, information on donor age, sex, ethnicity and CMV serostatus was compiled. A later genetic analysis used genome-wide SNP genotypes for about three fifths of the roughly 700 donors, treating that subset as a discovery cohort. All discovery cohort repertoires had been generated using a single sequencing platform. HLA typing included class I and class II loci at four-digit resolution. Typing coverage varied by locus: roughly 629-640 donors for A, B, C, DRB1 and DQB1; roughly 560 for DQA1; around 570 for DPA1; roughly 450 for DPB1. A handful of DR-DQ haplotypes were handled as single units for association and clustering because linkage in the cohort was strong. Among roughly 400 genotyped donors of the cohort, an average of around 240,000 unique TCR beta nucleotide sequences were sequenced per donor, roughly a sixth of them non-productive. The study at large found these results: In both the original and validation cohorts, the classifier was reported to diagnose cytomegalovirus status with high specificity and sensitivity. Across donors, most TCR sequences were observed very rarely, whereas some public TCRs were present in many individuals. A later analysis reported that several top co-occurrence clusters appeared linked to parvovirus B19, influenza, CMV and Epstein-Barr virus. In a later analysis, most CMV-associated TCR beta chains were found to appear HLA-restricted, with HLA associations seemingly driven largely by CMV exposure. Because the 87-base-pair reads could not distinguish some IMGT-functional V segments, including TRBV6-2 and TRBV6-3, those segments were excluded. In a later analysis, HLA-associated TCR beta chains were found to be more clonally expanded and to have lower generation probabilities than equally common non-associated chains. Presence/absence analyses assumed roughly uniform sequencing depth across donors, an assumption that may not hold. In vitro tests confirmed that a few of the cytomegalovirus-associated TCR beta chains recognize cytomegalovirus antigens. V-gene and J-gene trimming of TCR beta chains was associated with a missense DCLRE1C variant in a later genetic analysis, and the association was replicated in an independent cohort. In the study, 164 TCR beta chains were listed as associated with cytomegalovirus. In a later analysis, the rate of TCR association differed among HLA loci, with DRB1 alleles having the most associated TCRs and HLA-C alleles having the fewest. A further reported finding was that TCR beta sequences accurately predicted the HLA-A and HLA-B alleles for most subjects in the first cohort. A later analysis associated approximately 17,000 TCR beta sequences with specific HLA alleles at a false discovery rate of 0.05. Compared with the roughly 670-donor mean, donors in an Asian-associated ancestry cluster had fewer N-insertions in productive TCRs, according to a later genetic analysis. Broadly in line with IMGT annotations, most TCR beta V segments showed up in productive rearrangements about 87% or about 30% of the time in an earlier analysis of around 550 of the donors. Correlated functional status among segregating V segments might be attributable to linkage disequilibrium, but an unknown experimental factor could not be ruled out. For the cohort, immune exposure information was limited to CMV serostatus. Because HLA typing was unavailable for some donors at each locus, only the typed subset was used in association tests. Only TCR beta chains were sequenced in this cohort, and the absence of alpha or paired-chain data limited detectable features. A group of highly shared sequence variants was considered likely to be a technical artifact of the sequencing pipeline. It was suggested by the authors that the approach could potentially be generalized to other disease states and immunological phenotypes. Strong co-occurrence of HLA alleles, especially DR and DQ, made assigning TCR associations to individual alleles difficult. The earlier analysis of about 600 of the donors excluded some 15 rarely observed V segments, including chromosome 9 orphons, because counts were too low.

V is clipped by 0 bases and J by 1 base, and the sequence between their germline boundaries is 9 bases long. CDR1 and CDR2 are drawn from the germline V gene: MNHEY, SVGAGI. The CDR3 sequence holds 15 residues, the cysteine and phenylalanine included. The kept DNA is CDR3 alone, 45 bases in frame from the first base. The table lists this clone with a few counts. This clone's antigen is unknown. Within one base of it there is no much larger clone, and no base qualities were kept. The cohort comprised hundreds of healthy bone marrow donors. All cohort members were sampled while nominally healthy, although unrecorded immune exposures were likely present. The donor was CMV seronegative and belonged to the group of approximately 320 seronegative cohort members. Each donor provided a peripheral blood sample, and peripheral blood mononuclear cells were used for TCR beta sequencing. The Qiagen DNeasy Blood Extraction Kit was used to extract genomic DNA from the blood cell samples.

Library prep was done by the immunoSEQ multiplex PCR assay. The multiplex PCR relied on a mix of 60 forward primers for TCR Vbeta segments and 13 reverse primers for TCR Jbeta segments. A multiplex PCR assay on genomic DNA amplified the CDR3 region of rearranged TCR beta genes. On the Illumina HiSeq System, the amplified TCR beta libraries were sequenced as 87-base-pair reads. On the authors' methods: A later analysis tallied approximately 87 million unique TCR beta chains across the roughly 610 repertoires, and about 10 million of those chains were shared by two or more donors. Raw reads were error-corrected and collapsed into unique sequences with a nearest-neighbor algorithm that merged closely related sequences to remove PCR and sequencing errors. Alignment of CDR3 sequences to IMGT reference sequences was used to assign V, D and J gene segments. For a sequence to be retained, a match of at least six nucleotides to both a V gene segment and a J gene segment was required. A rearrangement was called productive if the CDR3 had no stop codons and remained in frame with V and J, and every other rearrangement was called non-productive. CDR3 was defined by IMGT convention, running from the second conserved V-encoded cysteine to the conserved J-encoded phenylalanine. Sequences without an unambiguous match to a single V gene segment were excluded from the earlier analysis of approximately 560 of the donors. An earlier analysis of 587 of the donors classified V segments as functional when productive rearrangements were above 56.7% and as segregating when the standard deviation between donors was above 5%. A statistical classification framework was built to diagnose cytomegalovirus status from the catalog of TCR beta chain sequences. In a later analysis, V and J genes were assigned by comparing TCR nucleotide sequences against IMGT/GENE-DB human TR gene sequences. The TCRdist pipeline was used in a later analysis to assign CDR3 sequences and most-parsimonious VDJ recombination scenarios. In a later analysis, each TCR beta chain was defined by its CDR3 amino acid sequence together with its V-gene family, and reads without a unique V-gene family were excluded. A later analysis removed 450 to 600 highly shared, low-generation-probability nucleotide sequences to deal with suspected cross-contamination and a sequencing artifact. For each public chain, a later analysis derived a clonal expansion index from normalized ranks of inferred template counts within each repertoire. A later analysis computed generation probabilities with a VDJ recombination model fitted to out-of-frame rearrangements, and checked the results against IGoR. Hypergeometric tests were used in a later analysis to score TCR-TCR, TCR-HLA and TCR-CMV co-occurrence, with a repertoire-size bias correction applied to the TCR pairs. A later analysis estimated false discovery rates by permuting HLA or CMV assignments 20 times. In a later analysis, co-occurring TCRs were grouped using DBSCAN, and TCRdist sequence similarity was added for clustering within HLA-allele-positive subsets. Repertoires with fewer than 30,000 or more than 120,000 public chains, plus five repertoires with anomalous nucleotide sharing, were excluded from co-occurrence clustering. Not all clones reach the TCRdb copy of this immuneACCESS table, which keeps in-frame sequences only. Checked studies attribute under half of the gap to unresolved V genes and leave the rest unexplained. The V and J calls and the clone size are those of that table, but D and trimming were determined from the DNA. The sample yields some 98,000 clones; more than 70% were counted once. The top ten clonotypes cover approximately 7.7% of the sample.

The receptor chain draws on TRBV6-5 and TRBJ1-1; D gene: possibly TRBD1, on 5 matching bases. The clonotype originates from a female donor in good health and CMV-seronegative. The sequenced sample consisted of PBMCs. The nucleotide sequence is given as TGTGCCAGCAGTTACTCCGGGGGTAAGAACACTGAAGCTTTCTTT. It translates to CASSYSGGKNTEAFF.